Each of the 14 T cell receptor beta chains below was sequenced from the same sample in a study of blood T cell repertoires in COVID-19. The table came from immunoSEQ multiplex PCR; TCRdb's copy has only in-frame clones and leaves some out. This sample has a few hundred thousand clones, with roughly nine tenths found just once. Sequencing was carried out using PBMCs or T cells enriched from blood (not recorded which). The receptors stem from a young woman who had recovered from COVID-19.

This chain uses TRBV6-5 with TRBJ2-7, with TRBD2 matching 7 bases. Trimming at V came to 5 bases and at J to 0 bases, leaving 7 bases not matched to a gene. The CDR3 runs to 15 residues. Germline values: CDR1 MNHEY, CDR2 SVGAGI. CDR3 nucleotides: TGTGCCAGCAGTAGTTCTCTAGCGGTCTCCTACGAGCAGTACTTC. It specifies CASSSSLAVSYEQYF.

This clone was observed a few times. DNA of the CDR3: TGTGCCAGTAGTACGGGACAGGGGCCCTATGGCTACACCTTC. Translated, it gives CASSTGQGPYGYTF. The gene calls are TRBV19 and TRBJ1-2, with 10 bases identical to TRBD1. J was trimmed by 4 bases and V by 4 bases; bases with no gene match: 3. This CDR3 has 14 residues. Germline V lookup: CDR1 LNHDA, CDR2 SQIVND (reference sequence). Using reference TRBV19 and TRBJ1-2 for the parts outside the CDR3, the full variable domain is DGGITQSPKYLFRKEGQNVTLSCEQNLNHDAMYWYRQDPGQGLRLIYYSQIVNDFQKGDIAEGYSVSREKKESFPLTVTSAQKNPTAFYLCASSTGQGPYGYTFGSGTRLTVV.

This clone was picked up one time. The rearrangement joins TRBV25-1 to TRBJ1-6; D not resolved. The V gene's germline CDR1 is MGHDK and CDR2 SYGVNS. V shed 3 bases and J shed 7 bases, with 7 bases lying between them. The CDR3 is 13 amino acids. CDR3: CASSEAGNSPLHF. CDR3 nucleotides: TGTGCCAGCAGTGAGGCAGGAAATTCACCCCTCCACTTT.

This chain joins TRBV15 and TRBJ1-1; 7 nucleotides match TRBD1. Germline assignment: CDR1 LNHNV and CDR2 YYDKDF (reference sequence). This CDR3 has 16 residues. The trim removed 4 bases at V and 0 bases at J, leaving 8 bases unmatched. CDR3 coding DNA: TGTGCCACCAGCACCCCCGAAGGGGGCCTGAACACTGAAGCTTTCTTT. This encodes CATSTPEGGLNTEAFF.

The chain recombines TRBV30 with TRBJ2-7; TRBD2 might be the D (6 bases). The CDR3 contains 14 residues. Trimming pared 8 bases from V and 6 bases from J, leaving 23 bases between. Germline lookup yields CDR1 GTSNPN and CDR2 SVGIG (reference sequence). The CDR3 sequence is CANGGFLGQTEQYF. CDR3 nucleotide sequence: TGTGCCAACGGAGGGTTCCTGGGCCAAACCGAGCAGTACTTC.

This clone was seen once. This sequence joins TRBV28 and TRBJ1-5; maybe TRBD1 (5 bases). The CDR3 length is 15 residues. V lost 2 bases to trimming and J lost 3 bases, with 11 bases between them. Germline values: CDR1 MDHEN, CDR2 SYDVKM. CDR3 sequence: CASSLDRNPNQPQHF. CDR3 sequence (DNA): TGTGCCAGCAGTTTAGACAGAAATCCCAATCAGCCCCAGCATTTT.

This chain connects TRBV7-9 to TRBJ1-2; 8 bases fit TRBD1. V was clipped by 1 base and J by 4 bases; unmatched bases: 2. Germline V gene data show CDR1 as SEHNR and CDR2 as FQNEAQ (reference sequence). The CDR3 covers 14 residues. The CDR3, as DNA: TGTGCCAGCAGCTTAGAGGACAGGGTCTATGGCTACACCTTC. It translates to CASSLEDRVYGYTF.

The CDR3 DNA reads as TGTGCCAGCAGCCTAAAAACCACAGGGTCGGCTCGTGAAAAACTGTTTTTT. This gives the protein CASSLKTTGSAREKLFF. This chain uses TRBV7-2 with TRBJ1-4; a weak D match, TRBD1 (6 bases). Trimming removed 5 bases at V and 7 bases at J, with 23 bases between. The CDR3 has 17 amino acids. Germline CDR1 reads SGHTA; CDR2 reads FQGNSA.

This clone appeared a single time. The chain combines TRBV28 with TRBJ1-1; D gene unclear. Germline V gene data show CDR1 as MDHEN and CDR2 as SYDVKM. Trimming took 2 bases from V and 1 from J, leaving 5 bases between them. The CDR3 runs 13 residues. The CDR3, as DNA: TGTGCCAGCAGTTTAGCCGGGAACACTGAAGCTTTCTTT. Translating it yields CASSLAGNTEAFF.

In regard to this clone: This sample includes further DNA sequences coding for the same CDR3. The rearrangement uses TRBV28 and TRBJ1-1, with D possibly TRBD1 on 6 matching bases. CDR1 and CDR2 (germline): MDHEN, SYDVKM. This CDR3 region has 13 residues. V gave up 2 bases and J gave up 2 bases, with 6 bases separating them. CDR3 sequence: CASSLGGNTEAFF. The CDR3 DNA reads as TGTGCCAGCAGTTTAGGGGGCAACACTGAAGCTTTCTTT.

The CDR3 nucleotides read TGTGCCAGCTCACCCCTGGACATCACCTACAATGAGCAGTTCTTC. Translated: CASSPLDITYNEQFF. The V and J genes are TRBV18 and TRBJ2-1, with D perhaps matching TRBD1 (5 bases). Looked up from germline, CDR1 is KGHSH and CDR2 is LQKENI. Trimming removed 3 bases from V and 2 bases from J, with 11 bases in between. The CDR3 loop spans 15 amino acids.

CDR3 nucleotide sequence: TGTGCCAGCAGCTTAGACGGACATAGTATGAACACTGAAGCTTTCTTT. Its protein is CASSLDGHSMNTEAFF. J is TRBJ1-1 and V is TRBV7-2; TRBD1 is a possible D gene (5 bases). Germline V lookup: CDR1 SGHTA, CDR2 FQGNSA. V lost 1 base, J lost 0 bases, and 12 bases lay in between. The length of the CDR3 is 16 residues.

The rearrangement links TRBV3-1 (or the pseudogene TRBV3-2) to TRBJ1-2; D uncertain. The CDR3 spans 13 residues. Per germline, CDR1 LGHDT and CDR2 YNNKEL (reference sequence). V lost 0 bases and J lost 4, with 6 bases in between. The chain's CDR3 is CASSQETVYGYTF. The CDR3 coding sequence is TGTGCCAGCAGCCAAGAAACAGTCTATGGCTACACCTTC.

CDR3: CASGKGAAPGYTF. In DNA form, the CDR3 reads TGTGCCAGCGGTAAGGGGGCGGCTCCCGGCTACACCTTC. This rearrangement joins TRBV2 to TRBJ1-2; TRBD1 matches 7 bases. The CDR3 is 13 amino acids. The germline CDR1 and CDR2 sequences are SNHLY and FYNNEI. The J segment lost 8 bases and the V segment lost 8 bases, leaving 11 bases of the junction unmatched.